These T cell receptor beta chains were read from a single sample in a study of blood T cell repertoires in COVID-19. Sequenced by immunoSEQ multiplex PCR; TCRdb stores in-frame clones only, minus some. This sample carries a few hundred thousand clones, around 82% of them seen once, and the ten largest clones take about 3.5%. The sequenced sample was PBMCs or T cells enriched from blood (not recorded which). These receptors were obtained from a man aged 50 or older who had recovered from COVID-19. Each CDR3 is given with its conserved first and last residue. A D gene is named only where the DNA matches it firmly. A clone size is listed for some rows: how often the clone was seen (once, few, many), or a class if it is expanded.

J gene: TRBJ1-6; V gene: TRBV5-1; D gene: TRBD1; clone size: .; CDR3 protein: CASSRKDPGGSSYNSPLHF; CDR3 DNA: TGCGCCAGCAGCCGGAAGGACCCAGGGGGGAGCTCCTATAATTCACCCCTCCACTTT
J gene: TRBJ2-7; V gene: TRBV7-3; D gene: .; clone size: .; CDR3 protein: CASSPGIKREQYF; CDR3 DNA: TGTGCCAGCAGCCCGGGGATAAAAAGAGAGCAGTACTTC
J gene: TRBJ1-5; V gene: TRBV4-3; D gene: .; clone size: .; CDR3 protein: CASSQTVLAESNQPQHF; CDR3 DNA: TGCGCCAGCAGCCAAACGGTTTTGGCGGAGAGCAATCAGCCCCAGCATTTT
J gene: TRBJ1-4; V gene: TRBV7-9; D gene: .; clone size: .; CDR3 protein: CASSLSNEKLFF; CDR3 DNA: TGTGCCAGCAGCCTTAGTAATGAAAAACTGTTTTTT
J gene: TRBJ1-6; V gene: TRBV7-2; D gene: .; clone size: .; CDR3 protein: CASSFTGRPLHF; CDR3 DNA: TGTGCCAGCAGCTTTACAGGGAGACCCCTCCACTTT
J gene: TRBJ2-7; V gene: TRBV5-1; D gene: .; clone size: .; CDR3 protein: CASSSYPGGGYEQYF; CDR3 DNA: TGCGCCAGCAGCTCCTATCCCGGCGGCGGCTACGAGCAGTACTTC
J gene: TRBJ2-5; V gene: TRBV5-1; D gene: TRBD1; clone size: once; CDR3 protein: CASSFTIQGANGTQYF; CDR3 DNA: TGCGCCAGCAGCTTTACTATCCAGGGGGCTAATGGTACCCAGTACTTC
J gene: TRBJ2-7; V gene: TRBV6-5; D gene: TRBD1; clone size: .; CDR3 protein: CASSITGTGDEQYF; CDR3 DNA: TGTGCCAGCAGTATAACCGGGACAGGGGACGAGCAGTACTTC
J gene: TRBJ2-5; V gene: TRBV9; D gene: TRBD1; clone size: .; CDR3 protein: CASSGGQGFTAQYF; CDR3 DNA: TGTGCCAGCAGCGGGGGACAGGGGTTCACGGCCCAGTACTTC
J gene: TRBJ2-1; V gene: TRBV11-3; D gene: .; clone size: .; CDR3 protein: CASSLVSQGYEQFF; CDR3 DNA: TGTGCCAGCAGCTTAGTATCTCAGGGGTATGAGCAGTTCTTC
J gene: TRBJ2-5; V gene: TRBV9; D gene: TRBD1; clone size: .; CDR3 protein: CASSAWDSQETQYF; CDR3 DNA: TGTGCCAGCAGCGCCTGGGACAGTCAAGAGACCCAGTACTTC
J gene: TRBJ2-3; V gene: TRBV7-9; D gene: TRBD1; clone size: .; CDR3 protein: CASSLTGGRRTDTQYF; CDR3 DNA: TGTGCCAGCAGCTTAACAGGGGGCAGAAGGACAGATACGCAGTATTTT
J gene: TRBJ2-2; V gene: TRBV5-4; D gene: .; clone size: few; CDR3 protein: CASSLDPGDFSGELFF; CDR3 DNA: TGTGCCAGCAGCTTGGACCCAGGGGATTTTTCCGGGGAGCTGTTTTTT
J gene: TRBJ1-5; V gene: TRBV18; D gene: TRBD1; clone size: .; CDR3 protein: CASSPTGTGGVQPQHF; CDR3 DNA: TGTGCCAGCTCGCCTACCGGGACAGGGGGCGTTCAGCCCCAGCATTTT
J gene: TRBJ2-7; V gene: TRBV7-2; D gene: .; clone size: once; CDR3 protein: CASSHGRYEQYF; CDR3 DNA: TGTGCCAGCAGCCATGGGCGCTACGAGCAGTACTTC
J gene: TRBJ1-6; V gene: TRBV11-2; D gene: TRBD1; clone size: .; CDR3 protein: CASSRDRVNSPLHF; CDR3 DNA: TGTGCCAGCAGCCGGGACAGGGTAAACTCACCCCTCCACTTT
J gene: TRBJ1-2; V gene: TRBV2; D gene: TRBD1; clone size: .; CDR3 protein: CASSAGTGDNYGYTF; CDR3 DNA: TGTGCCAGCAGTGCCGGGACAGGGGACAACTATGGCTACACCTTC
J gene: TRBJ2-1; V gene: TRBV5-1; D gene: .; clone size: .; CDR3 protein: CASRGTALNEQFF; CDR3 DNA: TGCGCCAGCCGGGGGACAGCACTCAATGAGCAGTTCTTC
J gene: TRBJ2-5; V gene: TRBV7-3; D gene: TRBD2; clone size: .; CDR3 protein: CASSLAGGPETQYF; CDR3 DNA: TGTGCCAGCAGCCTAGCGGGAGGGCCGGAGACCCAGTACTTC
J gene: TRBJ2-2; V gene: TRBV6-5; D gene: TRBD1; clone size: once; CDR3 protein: CASSSVRGTGELFF; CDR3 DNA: TGTGCCAGCAGTAGCGTCAGGGGGACCGGGGAGCTGTTTTTT
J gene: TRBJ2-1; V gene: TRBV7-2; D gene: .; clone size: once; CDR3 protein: CASSFGHGGYNEQFF; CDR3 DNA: TGTGCCAGCAGTTTTGGCCACGGGGGCTACAATGAGCAGTTCTTC
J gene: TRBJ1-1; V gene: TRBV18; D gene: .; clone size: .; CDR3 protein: CASGEGVNTEAFF; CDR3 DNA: TGTGCCAGCGGAGAGGGGGTGAACACTGAAGCTTTCTTT
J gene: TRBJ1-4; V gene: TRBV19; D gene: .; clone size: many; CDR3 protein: CASSTDSGLKLFF; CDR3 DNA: TGTGCCAGTAGTACCGACTCGGGACTAAAACTGTTTTTT
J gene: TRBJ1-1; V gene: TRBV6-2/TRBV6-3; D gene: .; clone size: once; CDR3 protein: CASSYSRNRAWDTEAFF; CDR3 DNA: TGTGCCAGCAGTTACTCGAGGAACAGGGCATGGGACACTGAAGCTTTCTTT
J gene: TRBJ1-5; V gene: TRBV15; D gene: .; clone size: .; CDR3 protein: CATSRADFGGGNQPQHF; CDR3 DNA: TGTGCCACCAGCAGAGCTGACTTCGGTGGCGGCAATCAGCCCCAGCATTTT
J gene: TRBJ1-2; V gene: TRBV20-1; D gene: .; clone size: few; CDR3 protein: CSAQRRGGYTF; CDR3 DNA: TGCAGTGCTCAGAGGAGAGGGGGCTACACCTTC
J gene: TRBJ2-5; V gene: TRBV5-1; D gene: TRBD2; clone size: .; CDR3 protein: CASSLGTSGRSFETQYF; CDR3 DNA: TGCGCCAGCAGCTTAGGGACTAGCGGGAGATCGTTTGAGACCCAGTACTTC
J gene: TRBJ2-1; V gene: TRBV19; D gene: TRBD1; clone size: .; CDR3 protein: CASSPGQRYNEQFF; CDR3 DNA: TGTGCCAGTAGCCCGGGACAGAGATACAATGAGCAGTTCTTC
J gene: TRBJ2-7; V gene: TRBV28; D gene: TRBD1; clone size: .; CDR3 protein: CASIMTGTGSYEQYF; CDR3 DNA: TGTGCCAGCATTATGACCGGGACAGGGTCCTACGAGCAGTACTTC
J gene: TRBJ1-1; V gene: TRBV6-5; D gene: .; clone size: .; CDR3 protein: CASVRNTEAFF; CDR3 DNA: TGTGCCAGCGTTAGGAACACTGAAGCTTTCTTT
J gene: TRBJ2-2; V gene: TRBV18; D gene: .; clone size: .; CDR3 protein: CASSRAGSGTGELFF; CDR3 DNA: TGTGCCAGCTCACGAGCAGGGTCCGGCACCGGGGAGCTGTTTTTT
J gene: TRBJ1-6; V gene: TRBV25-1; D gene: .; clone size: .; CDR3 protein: CASSPDGFSGSPLHF; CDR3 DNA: TGTGCCAGCAGTCCGGACGGCTTCAGCGGTTCACCCCTCCACTTT
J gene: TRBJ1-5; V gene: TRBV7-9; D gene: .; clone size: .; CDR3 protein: CASSLHGGNQPQHF; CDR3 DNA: TGTGCCAGCAGCTTACACGGAGGTAATCAGCCCCAGCATTTT
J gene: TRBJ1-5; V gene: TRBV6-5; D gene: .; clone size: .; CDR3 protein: CASSQHLNQPQHF; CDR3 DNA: TGTGCCAGCAGTCAACACCTTAATCAGCCCCAGCATTTT
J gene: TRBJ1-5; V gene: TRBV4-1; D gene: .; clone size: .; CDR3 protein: CASSQDRGDHQPQHF; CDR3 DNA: TGCGCCAGCAGCCAAGATCGGGGGGACCATCAGCCCCAGCATTTT
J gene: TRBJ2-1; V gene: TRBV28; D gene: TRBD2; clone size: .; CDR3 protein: CASSERTSGYNEQFF; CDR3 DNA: TGTGCCAGCAGCGAGAGGACTAGCGGATACAATGAGCAGTTCTTC
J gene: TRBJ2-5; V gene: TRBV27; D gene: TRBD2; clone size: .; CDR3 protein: CASSFGLAGETQYF; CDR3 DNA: TGTGCCAGCAGTTTCGGACTAGCAGGAGAGACCCAGTACTTC
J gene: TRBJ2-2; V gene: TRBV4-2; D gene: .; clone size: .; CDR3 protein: CASSQEELTESGELFF; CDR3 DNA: TGTGCCAGCAGCCAAGAGGAACTGACTGAGAGCGGGGAGCTGTTTTTT
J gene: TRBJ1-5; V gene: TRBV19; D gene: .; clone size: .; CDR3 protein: CASSITGRFNQPQHF; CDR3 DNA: TGTGCCAGTAGTATAACAGGGCGATTCAATCAGCCCCAGCATTTT
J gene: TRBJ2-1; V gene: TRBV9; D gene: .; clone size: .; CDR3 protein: CASSSPSASSYNEQFF; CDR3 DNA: TGTGCCAGCAGCTCCCCCAGCGCGAGCTCCTACAATGAGCAGTTCTTC
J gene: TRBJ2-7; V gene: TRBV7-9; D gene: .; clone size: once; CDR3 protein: CASSPPMWGGQYF; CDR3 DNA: TGTGCCAGCAGCCCCCCAATGTGGGGCGGACAGTACTTC
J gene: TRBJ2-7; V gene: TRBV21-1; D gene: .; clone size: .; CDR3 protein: CASSKESGVRAGEQYF; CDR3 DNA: TGTGCCAGCAGCAAAGAAAGCGGGGTTCGCGCCGGCGAGCAGTACTTC
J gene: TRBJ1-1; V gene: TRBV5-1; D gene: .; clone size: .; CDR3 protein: CASRGPPLPGEAFF; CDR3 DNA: TGCGCCAGCAGAGGCCCCCCTCTTCCAGGGGAAGCTTTCTTT
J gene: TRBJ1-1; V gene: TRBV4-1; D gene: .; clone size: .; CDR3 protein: CASSGVDSTEAFF; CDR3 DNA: TGCGCCAGTTCAGGGGTGGATAGCACTGAAGCTTTCTTT
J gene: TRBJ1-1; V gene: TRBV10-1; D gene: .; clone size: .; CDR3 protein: CASRLAPNTEAFF; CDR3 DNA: TGCGCCAGCCGGTTAGCTCCGAACACTGAAGCTTTCTTT
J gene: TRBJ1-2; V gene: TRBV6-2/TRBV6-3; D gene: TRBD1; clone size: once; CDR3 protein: CASSYSTGERGYTF; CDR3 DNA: TGTGCCAGCAGTTACTCGACAGGGGAGAGAGGCTACACCTTC
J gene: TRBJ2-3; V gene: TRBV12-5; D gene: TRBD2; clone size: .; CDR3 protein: CASGLGLAETTQYF; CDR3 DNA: TGTGCTAGTGGTTTGGGACTAGCGGAGACTACGCAGTATTTT
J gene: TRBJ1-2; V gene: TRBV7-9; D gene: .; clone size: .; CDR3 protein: CASSLSGRVTYQYGYTF; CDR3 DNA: TGTGCCAGCAGCTTATCGGGCAGGGTAACCTACCAATATGGCTACACCTTC
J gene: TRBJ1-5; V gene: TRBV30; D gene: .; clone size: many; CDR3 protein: CAWATDSNQPQHF; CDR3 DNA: TGTGCCTGGGCAACAGATAGCAATCAGCCCCAGCATTTT
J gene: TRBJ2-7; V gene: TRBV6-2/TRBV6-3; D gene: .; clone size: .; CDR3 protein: CASSSQLPGYEQYF; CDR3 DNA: TGTGCCAGCAGTTCGCAGTTGCCAGGCTACGAGCAGTACTTC
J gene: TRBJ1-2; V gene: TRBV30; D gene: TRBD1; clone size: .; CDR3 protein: CAWARQGTYGYTF; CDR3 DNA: TGTGCCTGGGCCCGACAGGGGACCTATGGCTACACCTTC